This TCR beta chain was recorded in a study of blood T cell repertoires in COVID-19. Background on the study: The United States, Italy and Spain supplied acute and convalescent COVID-19 samples.

The CDR3 spans 14 residues. Looked up from germline, CDR1 is MNHEY and CDR2 is SVGAGI. J gave up 10 bases and V 5 bases, and 8 bases lay outside the gene matches. This clone occurred once. Original processing methods: Amplification from reference gene primers served as the basis for estimated nucleated cell counts. TCRdb's copy holds only in-frame clones and misses some; the assay was immunoSEQ multiplex PCR. For V, J and clone size, that table is used; D and trimming come from the DNA. The data contain roughly 200,000 clones, roughly 86% of them singletons. This chain joins TRBV6-5 and TRBJ2-1, with TRBD2 matching 10 bases. This TCR derives from a woman aged 25 to 39 with active or convalescent COVID-19. The sequenced material came from peripheral blood. The CDR3 nucleotides are TGTGCCAGCAGTCCGGGACTAGCGACTCGCGAGCAGTTCTTC. Translation: CASSPGLATREQFF.